The 31 T cell receptor beta chains presented below share a single source sample, sequenced in a study of T-cell memory formation after mild COVID-19. From the 5' RACE reads, TCRdb called clonotypes with MiXCR, one entry per CDR3 protein. Of fewer than 250,000 distinct CDR3 sequences detected, 15% appear once; the ten largest clones hold around 2%. The sequencing sample was made of PBMCs or a T cell subset sorted from them (not recorded which). These receptors all stem from an adult woman who had mild COVID-19 (a few samples of this study predate the infection). Cell type and time point are not known.

This clonotype was found a few times. The CDR3 nucleotides are TGTGCCAGCTCACCGAGGCTAAACAATGAGCAGTTCTTC. Translated: CASSPRLNNEQFF. The rearrangement uses TRBV18 and TRBJ2-1; D remains ambiguous. V was clipped by 3 bases and J by 5 bases, with 8 bases between them. There are 13 residues in the CDR3. Germline-derived CDR1 and CDR2 are KGHSH and LQKENI.

This rearrangement joins TRBV18 to TRBJ1-1; 8 positions match TRBD1. With 3 bases clipped from V and 2 bases from J, the junction kept 5 bases outside the gene matches. CDR1 is KGHSH and CDR2 is LQKENI in the germline V gene. The CDR3 runs 15 residues. The chain's CDR3 is CASSPWTGTNTEAFF. CDR3 sequence (DNA): TGTGCCAGCTCACCGTGGACAGGGACAAACACTGAAGCTTTCTTT.

This clonotype appeared a few times. The gene calls are TRBV5-1 and TRBJ2-7; no definite D call. Trimming took off 4 bases at V and 7 bases at J, with 15 bases between the two ends. Germline V gene sequence: CDR1 SGHRS, CDR2 YFSETQ. CDR3 length: 13 amino acids. The CDR3 loop is CASSPLLDGEQYF. The CDR3 DNA follows: TGCGCCAGCAGCCCCCTCCTCGACGGGGAGCAGTACTTC.

This clonotype came up a few times. The chain carries TRBV9 and TRBJ2-7; the D gene is possibly TRBD2 (6 bases). The CDR3 loop spans 15 amino acids. V lost 0 bases and J 2 bases, leaving 12 bases between the germline ends. The germline gives CDR1 SGDLS, CDR2 YYNGEE. The CDR3 region has the DNA TGTGCCAGCAGCGTAGCAGGGACTGCAGCCTACGAGCAGTACTTC. This translates into CASSVAGTAAYEQYF.

The V and J genes are TRBV25-1 and TRBJ2-3; D is uncertain. This CDR3 spans 16 amino acids. The germline V gene has CDR1 MGHDK and CDR2 SYGVNS. V lost 1 base and J lost 4, with 15 bases in between. The CDR3 bases are TGTGCCAGCAGTGAATTCGGACGGGCCCCGGCAGATACGCAGTATTTT. Amino acid sequence: CASSEFGRAPADTQYF.

This clonotype was observed many times. The J gene is TRBJ2-7, the V gene TRBV7-2; 11 nucleotides match TRBD1. Losses at the gene ends were 5 bases for V and 4 bases for J; bases not matched to a gene: 4. The length of the CDR3 is 14 residues. Germline V gives CDR1 SGHTA, CDR2 FQGNSA. The CDR3 loop is CASSIGTGGYEQYF. The CDR3 bases are TGTGCCAGCAGCATTGGGACAGGGGGTTACGAGCAGTACTTC.

This clonotype was recorded a few times. The chain employs TRBV20-1 and TRBJ2-3; D is possibly TRBD2 (6 bases). The CDR3 spans 14 residues. V was shortened by 3 bases and J by 2 bases, with 12 bases between the two germline ends. Per the germline V gene, CDR1 is DFQATT and CDR2 is SNEGSKA (reference sequence). The CDR3 protein is CSASVGGNTDTQYF. CDR3 DNA: TGCAGTGCTAGTGTGGGGGGAAACACAGATACGCAGTATTTT.

A few counts support this clonotype. The rearrangement uses TRBV30 and TRBJ1-3; possibly TRBD1 for D (5 bases). V was clipped by 8 bases and J by 4 bases, with 9 bases between them. The CDR3 has 11 residues. In germline, CDR1 is GTSNPN, CDR2 SVGIG (reference sequence). DNA for the CDR3: TGTGCCGGGACGCTCGGAAACACCATATATTTT. Residues: CAGTLGNTIYF.

This clonotype showed up just a few times. The rearrangement links TRBV9 to TRBJ1-1; a possible D gene is TRBD1 (6 bases). The CDR3 contains 15 residues. Germline V gene lookup returns CDR1 SGDLS and CDR2 YYNGEE. The V end was cut by 0 bases, the J end by 5 bases, with 14 bases between. CDR3 protein: CASSVAGGQGTEAFF. CDR3 sequence (DNA): TGTGCCAGCAGCGTAGCCGGGGGACAAGGGACTGAAGCTTTCTTT.

This clonotype was seen more than once but under ten times. This sequence joins TRBV2 and TRBJ2-2; 10 bases are a match to TRBD2. The CDR3 consists of 15 residues. V gave up 7 bases and J gave up 6 bases; unmatched junction bases: 8. CDR1 is SNHLY and CDR2 is FYNNEI in the germline V gene. CDR3 protein: CASIPSGGESGELFF. In DNA, the CDR3 is TGTGCCAGCATCCCTAGCGGGGGAGAATCCGGGGAGCTGTTTTTT.

This clonotype was observed at least ten times. A clone one base away is much larger, so this may be a read error. J is TRBJ2-7 and V is TRBV5-6, with D unresolved. Trimming removed 4 bases at V and 0 bases at J, with 2 bases between. The CDR3 runs 11 residues. Looked up from germline, CDR1 is SGHDT and CDR2 is YYEEEE. CDR3 residues: CASSTSYEQYF. CDR3 coding DNA: TGTGCCAGCAGCACCTCCTACGAGCAGTACTTC.

A few counts support this clonotype. This chain uses TRBV7-8 with TRBJ2-3, with TRBD2 identical over 11 bases. V trimming: 6 bases; J trimming: 4 bases; junction bases outside the gene matches: 9. This CDR3 has 16 amino acids. Germline V gene data show CDR1 as SGHVS and CDR2 as FQNEAQ. For the CDR3, the DNA is TGTGCCAGCAGTTATGGGCTAGCGGGAGGTCCAGATACGCAGTATTTT. This gives the protein CASSYGLAGGPDTQYF.

This clonotype was counted between two and nine times. This chain uses TRBV5-1 with TRBJ1-1, with D perhaps matching TRBD1 (6 bases). Trimming took 1 base from V and 4 from J, leaving 14 bases between them. Germline V gives CDR1 SGHRS, CDR2 YFSETQ. The CDR3 sequence is 15 residues long. The CDR3 DNA sequence: TGCGCCAGCAGCTTGAGGGGGGCCCCGGGCACTGAAGCTTTCTTT. As protein: CASSLRGAPGTEAFF.

This clonotype was seen more than once but under ten times. This chain connects TRBV5-1 to TRBJ2-7; D gene ambiguous. Deletions cut 9 bases from V and 2 bases from J, with 6 bases between. The CDR3 length is 10 residues. The V gene's germline CDR1 is SGHRS and CDR2 YFSETQ. The CDR3 reads CAITAYEQYF. CDR3 nucleotides: TGCGCCATCACAGCCTACGAGCAGTACTTC.

The CDR3 DNA sequence: TGTGCCAGCAGCTTGAGGCACCCGGGGACCGGGGAGCTGTTTTTT. As protein: CASSLRHPGTGELFF. The chain is built from TRBV5-4 and TRBJ2-2; D perhaps matches TRBD2 (5 bases). The CDR3 is 15 residues long. Trimming removed 1 base at V and 5 bases at J, with 12 bases between. Germline V gives CDR1 SGHNT, CDR2 YYREEE (reference sequence). The whole variable domain, filled in from reference TRBV5-4 and TRBJ2-2, reads ETGVTQSPTHLIKTRGQQVTLRCSSQSGHNTVSWYQQALGQGPQFIFQYYREEENGRGNFPPRFSGLQFPNYSSELNVNALELDDSALYLCASSLRHPGTGELFFGEGSRLTVL.

The chain is built from TRBV10-3 and TRBJ2-3; perhaps TRBD2 as D (6 bases). The germline V and J ends were trimmed by 6 bases and 0 bases, with 16 bases remaining between them. The CDR3 has 16 amino acids. The germline V gene encodes CDR1 ENHRY and CDR2 SYGVKD. CDR3 region: CAISSRRAESTDTQYF. The CDR3 DNA reads as TGTGCCATCAGCTCCCGGAGGGCCGAGAGCACAGATACGCAGTATTTT.

This sequence joins TRBV9 and TRBJ1-1, with 8 bases identical to TRBD1. CDR3 length: 16 residues. J lost 4 bases, V lost 4 bases, and 12 bases had no gene match. Germline CDR1 is SGDLS and CDR2 is YYNGEE. The CDR3 loop reads CASSHNTGGSGTEAFF. In nucleotides, the CDR3 is TGTGCCAGCAGCCACAACACAGGGGGGTCAGGCACTGAAGCTTTCTTT.

This clonotype has just a few counts. The chain couples TRBV5-1 to TRBJ2-7; 7 nucleotides line up with TRBD1. Germline CDR1 is SGHRS and CDR2 is YFSETQ. The CDR3 contains 14 residues. Losses at the gene ends were 0 bases for V and 6 bases for J; bases not matched to a gene: 6. The CDR3 loop is CASSLALTGSEQYF. CDR3 in DNA: TGCGCCAGCAGCTTGGCCCTGACAGGGAGCGAGCAGTACTTC.

The rearrangement links TRBV30 to TRBJ1-2; TRBD1 aligns across 7 bases. Trimming at V came to 4 bases and at J to 7 bases, leaving 6 bases not matched to a gene. This CDR3 has 12 residues. CDR1 GTSNPN and CDR2 SVGIG come from the germline V gene (reference sequence). CDR3 sequence: CAWTKGAGGYTF. The CDR3 nucleotides are TGTGCCTGGACCAAGGGGGCTGGTGGCTACACCTTC.

The chain employs TRBV27 and TRBJ1-2, with D possibly TRBD1 on 6 matching bases. Trimming pared 5 bases from V and 1 base from J, leaving 11 bases between. Germline CDR1 and CDR2: MNHEY and SMNVEV (reference sequence). The CDR3 extends over 14 amino acids. The CDR3 here is CASSQGHDNYGYTF. The CDR3 DNA reads TGTGCCAGCAGTCAGGGACACGATAACTATGGCTACACCTTC.

The rearrangement joins TRBV15 to TRBJ2-7; 10 bases align to TRBD2. V trimming: 0 bases; J trimming: 2 bases; junction bases outside the gene matches: 1. Germline assignment: CDR1 LNHNV and CDR2 YYDKDF (reference sequence). The CDR3 totals 15 residues. This CDR3 reads CATSRESGRAYEQYF. CDR3 sequence (DNA): TGTGCCACCAGCAGAGAGAGCGGGAGGGCCTACGAGCAGTACTTC.

Turning to this clonotype: In this CDR3 the conserved last residue, phenylalanine or tryptophan, is missing, so a read error is likely. Because the CDR3's place on the DNA is in doubt, the DNA is left out and the CDR3 is given as listed by TCRdb. The chain is built from TRBV21-1 and TRBJ2-4; the table's D gene call, TRBD2, was not cross checked with the DNA. TRBV21-1 is tagged as a pseudogene. Ends included, the CDR3 has 13 residues. CDR3 loop: CASSKERLAGGVT.

This clonotype has just a few counts. The V and J genes are TRBV9 and TRBJ2-1; 8 nucleotides agree with TRBD2. The CDR3 length is 16 residues. J gave up 5 bases and V 0 bases, and 7 bases lay outside the gene matches. Germline values: CDR1 SGDLS, CDR2 YYNGEE. This CDR3 is CASSVGGSGGHNEQFF. For the CDR3, the DNA is TGTGCCAGCAGCGTAGGGGGGAGCGGGGGCCACAATGAGCAGTTCTTC. Variable domain in full (rest from reference TRBV9 and TRBJ2-1): DSGVTQTPKHLITATGQRVTLRCSPRSGDLSVYWYQQSLDQGLQFLIQYYNGEERAKGNILERFSAQQFPDLHSELNLSSLELGDSALYFCASSVGGSGGHNEQFFGPGTRLTVL.

This chain joins TRBV28 and TRBJ1-2; TRBD1 aligns across 9 bases. Germline V gives CDR1 MDHEN, CDR2 SYDVKM. V lost 7 bases to trimming and J lost 2 bases; unmatched junction nucleotides: 5. This CDR3 has 14 amino acids. The CDR3: CASKPTGGNYGYTF. CDR3 nucleotide sequence: TGTGCCAGCAAGCCGACAGGGGGGAACTATGGCTACACCTTC.

V gene TRBV12-3 or TRBV12-4 combines with J gene TRBJ1-1; 11 bases are shared with TRBD1. The J segment lost 6 bases and the V segment lost 3 bases, leaving 3 bases of the junction unmatched. CDR3 length: 14 residues. The CDR3 loop reads CASSFGQGAAEAFF. CDR3 DNA sequence: TGTGCCAGCAGTTTCGGACAGGGGGCAGCTGAAGCTTTCTTT.

This clonotype was counted at least ten times. The J gene is TRBJ2-2, the V gene TRBV5-1; D remains ambiguous. V was clipped by 2 bases and J by 5 bases, with 10 bases between them. CDR1 is SGHRS and CDR2 is YFSETQ in the germline V gene. CDR3 length equals 14 residues. The CDR3 sequence is CASSLQPETGELFF. DNA for the CDR3: TGCGCCAGCAGCTTACAACCTGAAACCGGGGAGCTGTTTTTT.

This clonotype was observed many times. This sequence joins TRBV4-2 and TRBJ2-5; 11 bases agree with TRBD2. The trim removed 0 bases at V and 4 bases at J, leaving 4 bases unmatched. This CDR3 has 16 amino acids. In germline, CDR1 is LGHNA, CDR2 YNFKEQ. DNA for the CDR3: TGTGCCAGCAGCCAAGATCCGGGGACTAGCGGAGAGACCCAGTACTTC. This encodes CASSQDPGTSGETQYF.

V and J are TRBV20-1 and TRBJ1-3; a weak D match, TRBD1 (6 bases). The CDR3 contains 16 residues. Germline V CDR1 and CDR2: DFQATT, SNEGSKA (reference sequence). Trimming left V 7 bases short and J 2 bases short, with 21 bases between. This chain's CDR3 is CSGPGHVGYAGNTIYF. In DNA, the CDR3 is TGCAGTGGTCCGGGACACGTCGGGTACGCTGGAAACACCATATATTTT.

The V call is TRBV6-1, the J call TRBJ2-3; weak D call: TRBD1 (6 bases). Trimming took 0 bases from V and 3 from J, leaving 13 bases between them. The CDR3 consists of 16 residues. The germline V gene has CDR1 MNHNS and CDR2 SASEGT. The CDR3 DNA is TGTGCCAGCAGTGAAGCCCGGTGGGGGCAGACAGATACGCAGTATTTT. Protein sequence: CASSEARWGQTDTQYF.

This clonotype was seen a handful of times. This rearrangement joins TRBV6-5 to TRBJ1-1, with 8 bases fitting TRBD1. Germline-derived CDR1 and CDR2 are MNHEY and SVGAGI. This CDR3 contains 12 residues. V was pared by 9 bases and J by 6 bases, with 6 bases of the junction left unmatched. CDR3 protein: CASKQGEAEAFF. In DNA form, the CDR3 reads TGTGCCAGTAAACAGGGGGAGGCTGAAGCTTTCTTT.

V is TRBV5-1 and J is TRBJ2-3; perhaps D is TRBD1 or TRBD2 (5 bases each). CDR1 and CDR2 (germline): SGHRS, YFSETQ. Trimming pared 6 bases from V and 2 bases from J, leaving 16 bases between. CDR3 size: 15 residues. The CDR3 coding sequence is TGCGCCAGCACGACCGGGACCATCCCCACAGATACGCAGTATTTT. Translated, it gives CASTTGTIPTDTQYF.